This note documents a single T cell receptor beta chain sequence. This clonotype was detected many times. It has no known antigen specificity. Nothing much larger sits one base from this clone, and base qualities are not available. The data are from a study of neurological immune-mediated disorders (dated by TCRdb to the late 2010s). For the wider study: Among the roughly 35 multiple sclerosis patients, approximately 30 had relapsing-remitting MS and 3 had secondary progressive MS. Using UMI-based sequencing, the study compared peripheral blood TCR-beta repertoires from patients with HTLV-I-associated myelopathy (HAM/TSP), patients with multiple sclerosis, and healthy controls. The approximately 100 TCR-beta libraries included longitudinal samples, technical triplicates and paired sorted CD4+ and CD8+ T-cell subsets alongside PBMC samples. The cohort was made up of around 70 subjects, consisting of around 14 HAM/TSP patients, 34 multiple sclerosis patients and 20 healthy controls.

For unsorted PBMC libraries, 2 million PBMCs were used after storage in RNAlater at -80 degrees C until RNA extraction. The multiple sclerosis patients were enrolled in a US clinical protocol that used magnetic resonance imaging to evaluate disease progression. Peripheral blood underwent Ficoll-Hypaque density gradient centrifugation to isolate PBMCs, which were then cryopreserved in liquid nitrogen. Including the terminal cysteine and phenylalanine, the CDR3 comprises 14 residues. Of the read, only the CDR3 DNA is kept; its 42 bases are in frame from base 1. V lost 1 base and J lost 2 bases; the stretch between them is 9 bases long. Via the germline V gene, CDR1 is SGHRS and CDR2 YFSETQ. Beyond this particular receptor, the publication reports: The MS cluster showed no association with clinical or MRI features, and the authors stated that larger cohorts are needed. TCR clonal expansion was highest in HAM/TSP patients and lowest in MS patients, with MS patients falling below even healthy controls. Phylogenetic analysis grouped repertoires from 18 of 34 MS patients into a cluster of related CDR3 sequences, suggesting a possible repertoire-level signature. Expanded clones from different subjects shared no identical CDR3 amino acid sequences, which suggests that TCR-beta repertoires were private in all groups.

cDNA was synthesized by template-switch 5'RACE using a primer carrying a 10-nucleotide random unique molecular identifier by which each TCR transcript was tagged. Over 160 million TCR-beta sequences, covering 15-18 subjects, were produced in each sequencing run. The RNeasy kit was used for extraction of total RNA. The KAPA Real-time Library Amplification kit was used to amplify TCR-beta VDJ regions with primers targeting the TCR constant region and the 5'RACE anchor. A first PCR added sample indexes and Illumina adaptors, after which a second PCR increased the library yield. The roughly 650 bp TCR product was size-selected on a 2% E-gel SizeSelection system after Ampure bead purification. Before pooling, libraries had their quality checked on a Bioanalyzer, their concentration measured with Qubit, and their quantity determined with the Kapa Library Quantification kit. Paired-end 2 x 150 bp sequencing of the libraries was performed on an Illumina HiSeq 2500. To increase sequence diversity, 25-30% phiX was spiked into each library pool. The original methods were these. The UMI-based MiGEC pipeline processed quality-filtered reads and removed over 75% of raw TCR sequences during error correction. IMGT germline references were used for alignment of VDJ genes, and clonotypes were defined by a unique CDR3 amino acid sequence together with V-J genes. Clonal expansion, Shannon diversity and CDR3 relatedness (CalcPairwiseDistances, ClusterSamples) were evaluated with VDJtools, and phylogenetic trees were built with CLCbio workbench. Expanded clones were defined as having at least 8 unique UMIs, based on coefficient-of-variation modelling across technical triplicates. TCRdb handled the public reads itself, with Q25 trimming in fastp and clone calling in MiXCR, and kept productive beta chains. For every CDR3 protein sequence, its rows merge into one entry that carries the most common genes and DNA. None of the V and J calls come from the authors' own analysis; TCRdb made them. The sample contains about 70,000 distinct CDR3 sequences, about 3% of them found a single time. Together, the top ten hold under 6.5% of the sample.

Material: PBMCs. This receptor was obtained from a woman in her 50s with multiple sclerosis. In this chain, TRBV5-1 is recombined with TRBJ2-5; the D gene lacks a confident call. The DNA is TGCGCCAGCAGCTTGATGGCACCGCAAGAGACCCAGTACTTC. Its product reads: CASSLMAPQETQYF.